Listed below are T cell receptor beta chains from one sample, sequenced in a study of blood T cell repertoires in COVID-19. The method was immunoSEQ multiplex PCR; TCRdb's version includes in-frame clones alone and lacks a portion of them. Of under 50,000 clones listed, approximately 85% are singletons. The sample comprised peripheral blood. The origin of the receptors is a man between 35 and 55 years old with acute or convalescent COVID-19. Each CDR3 is given with its conserved first and last residue. A D gene is named only where the DNA matches it firmly. Some rows have no size entry. The others give once, few or many, or a class for an expanded clone.

V	size	J	D	length	CDR3	DNA
TRBV30	NA	TRBJ1-1	TRBD1	14	CAWSVRGQGDKAFF	TGTGCCTGGAGTGTAAGGGGACAGGGCGATAAGGCTTTCTTT
TRBV5-1	NA	TRBJ2-3	TRBD1	17	CASKGAGRREITDTQYF	TGCGCCAGCAAGGGGGCGGGTCGCAGGGAGATCACAGATACGCAGTATTTT
TRBV5-1	NA	TRBJ2-2	TRBD1	15	CASSLMTGLTGELFF	TGCGCCAGCAGCTTGATGACAGGGCTTACCGGGGAGCTGTTTTTT
TRBV11-2	NA	TRBJ2-4	NA	13	CASNGEAKNIQYF	TGTGCCAGCAACGGGGAAGCCAAAAACATTCAGTACTTC
TRBV2	NA	TRBJ2-3	NA	14	CASSPTGGTDTQYF	TGTGCCAGCAGCCCAACTGGAGGCACAGATACGCAGTATTTT
TRBV5-1	few	TRBJ1-6	TRBD1	16	CASSLVAGQGNSPLHF	TGCGCCAGCAGCTTGGTAGCGGGACAGGGGAATTCACCCCTCCACTTT
TRBV24-1	once	TRBJ2-3	NA	13	CATSDFSADTQYF	TGTGCCACCAGTGATTTTAGTGCAGATACGCAGTATTTT
TRBV12-3/TRBV12-4	NA	TRBJ2-3	TRBD2	13	CASSPPGGDTQYF	TGTGCCAGCAGTCCCCCCGGGGGGGATACGCAGTATTTT
TRBV5-5	NA	TRBJ1-4	NA	13	CASALQGWNELFF	TGTGCCAGCGCCTTACAGGGCTGGAACGAACTGTTTTTT
TRBV21-1	NA	TRBJ1-5	NA	15	CAVKQGTRGNQPQHF	TGTGCCGTGAAACAGGGGACGAGGGGCAATCAGCCCCAGCATTTT
TRBV25-1	once	TRBJ1-5	NA	15	CASSESGVRSQPQHF	TGTGCCAGCAGTGAATCCGGGGTTCGGAGTCAGCCCCAGCATTTT